These 17 T cell receptor beta chains share one sample of origin, sequenced in a study of regulatory T cells in long-lasting Graves disease. Both iRepertoire HTBI primers and Arm-PCR of CDR3 regions were used to build the TCR beta libraries. MiXCR, run by TCRdb on the multiplex PCR reads, gives a single entry per CDR3 protein. The table has hundreds of thousands of distinct CDR3 sequences, approximately 13% seen once. Time point here: newly diagnosed GD, antithyroid drugs for less than 3 months. PBMC RNA served as the TCR library source. These sequences were also reported in another study, on T cells in Graves' hyperthyroidism and ophthalmopathy.

Sequencing was performed on peripheral blood mononuclear cells (PBMCs), taken at new diagnosis, from a patient treated with antithyroid drugs. These receptor sequences come from a man aged 30 to 39 with Graves disease.

The chain employs TRBV19 and TRBJ2-7; D might be TRBD1 (5 bases). V lost 3 bases to trimming and J lost 6 bases, with 18 bases between them. The CDR3 spans 15 residues. Germline lookup yields CDR1 LNHDA and CDR2 SQIVND (reference sequence). CDR3 sequence reads: CASSISPQGNCEQYF. DNA for the CDR3: TGTGCCAGTAGTATCTCCCCCCAGGGAAACTGCGAGCAGTACTTC. The whole variable domain, filled in from reference TRBV19 and TRBJ2-7, reads DGGITQSPKYLFRKEGQNVTLSCEQNLNHDAMYWYRQDPGQGLRLIYYSQIVNDFQKGDIAEGYSVSREKKESFPLTVTSAQKNPTAFYLCASSISPQGNCEQYFGPGTRLTVT.

The chain uses TRBV7-8 and TRBJ2-7, with D tentatively TRBD1 (5 bases). The CDR3 is 18 amino acids. Trimming shortened V by 2 bases and J by 0 bases, and 20 bases separated the two germline ends. Germline values: CDR1 SGHVS, CDR2 FQNEAQ. The CDR3 loop reads CASSLSLSSGPSSYEQYF. The DNA of the CDR3 is TGTGCCAGCAGCTTATCTCTTTCGTCAGGGCCCAGCTCCTACGAGCAGTACTTC.

This clonotype was counted only a few times. J is TRBJ2-7 and V is TRBV5-1; D might be TRBD2 (6 bases). This CDR3 is built from 16 residues. Trimming removed 0 bases from V and 0 bases from J, with 13 bases in between. Per germline, CDR1 SGHRS and CDR2 YFSETQ. This CDR3 is CASSLGPSDASYEQYF. CDR3 coding DNA: TGCGCCAGCAGCTTGGGGCCTAGCGACGCCTCCTACGAGCAGTACTTC.

This clonotype showed up many times. The chain has TRBV5-1 and TRBJ2-5; 8 positions agree with TRBD1. Germline V gene sequence: CDR1 SGHRS, CDR2 YFSETQ. CDR3 length equals 15 residues. The trim removed 3 bases at V and 2 bases at J, leaving 6 bases unmatched. The CDR3 DNA reads as TGCGCCAGCAGCTCCGGACAGGGTACGCAAGAGACCCAGTACTTC. Its protein is CASSSGQGTQETQYF.

This clonotype came up many times. The CDR3 loop reads CASSLRRWDTEAFF. CDR3 bases: TGCGCCAGCAGCTTGCGCAGGTGGGACACTGAAGCTTTCTTT. This chain links TRBV5-1 with TRBJ1-1; D is unresolved. Trimming left V 1 base short and J 3 bases short, with 10 bases between. There are 14 residues in the CDR3. The germline V gene encodes CDR1 SGHRS and CDR2 YFSETQ. Based on the CDR3 plus reference TRBV5-1 and TRBJ1-1, the full variable domain is KAGVTQTPRYLIKTRGQQVTLSCSPISGHRSVSWYQQTPGQGLQFLFEYFSETQRNKGNFPGRFSGRQFSNSRSEMNVSTLELGDSALYLCASSLRRWDTEAFFGQGTRLTVV.

This clonotype appeared a few times. The chain joins TRBV7-3 to TRBJ2-2; no clear D. The CDR3 runs to 12 residues. The V end lost 0 bases, the J end lost 7 bases, and 3 bases lay between the germline ends. The germline CDR1 and CDR2 sequences are SGHTA and FQGTGA. CDR3 in DNA: TGTGCCAGCAGCTTAACTAGCGGGGAGCTGTTTTTT. Protein product: CASSLTSGELFF.

This clonotype was recorded many times. J is TRBJ1-2 and V is TRBV12-3 or TRBV12-4, with no clear D. V lost 3 bases and J lost 6, with 8 bases in between. There are 12 residues in the CDR3. CDR3: CASSFAGDGYTF. CDR3 nucleotide sequence: TGTGCCAGCAGTTTCGCAGGTGATGGCTACACCTTC.

This clonotype was found many times. This sequence joins TRBV7-8 and TRBJ2-1; 10 bases align to TRBD2. Germline V gene data show CDR1 as SGHVS and CDR2 as FQNEAQ. The CDR3 is made up of 15 amino acids. Trimming cost V 7 bases and J 0 bases; bases outside gene matches: 3. The CDR3 spells CASTGLAHSYNEQFF. CDR3 nucleotides: TGTGCCAGCACGGGACTAGCGCACTCCTACAATGAGCAGTTCTTC.

This clonotype was counted a few times. The chain employs TRBV5-1 and TRBJ2-1; D unclear. Germline CDR1 reads SGHRS; CDR2 reads YFSETQ. The CDR3 spans 14 residues. Trimming removed 0 bases at V and 7 bases at J, with 11 bases between. CDR3 region: CASSLVPGRNEQFF. CDR3 sequence (DNA): TGCGCCAGCAGCTTGGTCCCCGGCCGGAATGAGCAGTTCTTC.

This clonotype was counted at least ten times. J is TRBJ2-7 and V is TRBV12-3 or TRBV12-4; 9 bases align to TRBD2. The J segment lost 2 bases and the V segment lost 8 bases, leaving 7 bases of the junction unmatched. This CDR3 contains 14 residues. CDR3 DNA sequence: TGTGCCAGCGGGAGGACTAGCGCAGCCTACGAGCAGTACTTC. Encoded protein: CASGRTSAAYEQYF.

In its sample, this clonotype was seen many times. CDR3 sequence: CASSEEREGSDTQYF. The CDR3 DNA follows: TGTGCCAGCAGTGAAGAGCGGGAGGGCTCAGATACGCAGTATTTT. The gene calls are TRBV2 and TRBJ2-3; 10 positions match TRBD2. This CDR3 spans 15 amino acids. Trimming cost V 1 base and J 4 bases; bases outside gene matches: 2. Germline CDR1 is SNHLY and CDR2 is FYNNEI.

There are many counts of this clonotype. V is TRBV24-1 and J is TRBJ2-1; TRBD1 agrees at 10 bases. Per the germline V gene, CDR1 is KGHDR and CDR2 is SFDVKD. The V and J ends lost 0 bases and 7 bases, in that order; junction bases with no gene match: 8. The CDR3 has 17 amino acids. CDR3 protein: CATSDLLGVDRGNEQFF. The CDR3 bases are TGTGCCACCAGTGATTTGCTGGGGGTGGACAGGGGGAATGAGCAGTTCTTC.

A remark on this clonotype: The CDR3 does not close with the conserved phenylalanine or tryptophan, likely indicating a read error. This chain connects TRBV6-9 to TRBJ1-1, with 9 positions matching TRBD1. This CDR3 is built from 15 residues. The junction had 5 bases not matched to a gene; V was cut back by 4 bases and J by 2 bases. CDR1 is MNHGY and CDR2 is SVAAGI in the germline V gene. CDR3 in amino acids: CASSSQTGGNTEAFS. CDR3 nucleotides: TGTGCCAGCAGTTCCCAGACAGGGGGAAACACTGAAGCTTTCTCT.

On this clonotype: A read error is possible here, since a much larger clone lies one base away. A read error is likely, as this CDR3 ends without the conserved phenylalanine or tryptophan. The chain employs TRBV2 and TRBJ1-1; D gene unclear. Germline CDR1 and CDR2: SNHLY and FYNNEI. V dropped 3 bases and J dropped 3 bases, with 8 bases sitting between them. CDR3 length: 13 residues. As DNA, the CDR3 is TGTGCCAGCAGTGACAAGTGGGACACTGAAGCTTTCCTT. It specifies CASSDKWDTEAFL.

Concerning this clonotype itself: A much larger clone differs by one base, so this may be a read error. V usage is TRBV27 and J usage is TRBJ2-7; D unclear. CDR1 is MNHEY and CDR2 is SMNVEV in the germline V gene (reference sequence). The CDR3 consists of 15 residues. Trimming took 3 bases from V and 3 from J, leaving 15 bases between them. CDR3 coding DNA: TGTGCCAGCAGTTTCCCATTCGGCAGGAACTACGAGCAGTACTTC. Protein product: CASSFPFGRNYEQYF.

V gene TRBV20-1 combines with J gene TRBJ1-1; D gene unclear. The CDR3 covers 11 residues. The ends were cut back, 6 bases at V and 10 bases at J, with 15 bases in the middle. Germline loops: CDR1 DFQATT, CDR2 SNEGSKA (reference sequence). In DNA form, the CDR3 reads TGCAGTGCGAGGACGGCGGTCCGAGCTTTCTTT. Its translation: CSARTAVRAFF.

This clonotype occurred many times. J is TRBJ2-7 and V is TRBV12-3 or TRBV12-4, with a weak D call TRBD2 (7 bases). The CDR3 extends over 14 amino acids. The V gene lost 4 bases and the J gene lost 6 bases, with 16 bases spanning the gap. The CDR3 spells CASSSVTGGGEQYF. For the CDR3, the DNA is TGTGCCAGCAGTTCCGTGACAGGCGGGGGCGAGCAGTACTTC.